This TCR beta chain was captured by sequencing in a study of T cells after yellow fever vaccination. Overall study: Each low-cell-number fraction was prepared by means of SMART-Seq v4 Ultra Low Input. Points from the study as a whole: The secondary response peaked faster, at day 5 versus 15, but was weaker. Among primary-vaccination clones, most reappeared after the booster, at just under 98% for CD4 and around 91% for CD8. There was a small share of clonotypes that showed up in both the CD4 and CD8 compartments.

CDR1 is LGHNA, CDR2 YSLEER, per germline. Trimming at V came to 1 base and at J to 2 bases, leaving 5 bases not matched to a gene. The CDR3 is 15 residues long. TCRdb processed the 5' RACE reads anew with MiXCR; each CDR3 protein has one entry. The table has approximately 450,000 distinct CDR3 sequences, under 20% seen once; the top ten hold around 17%. In regard to this clonotype: The antigen is undetermined.

The sequence derives from a man between 18 and 35 years old who received the YFV17D yellow fever vaccine. The genes are TRBV4-3 and TRBJ2-7, with 7 bases fitting TRBD2. Sequenced material: PBMCs, taken before the yellow fever booster vaccination. CDR3 bases: TGCGCCAGCAGCCAAGCCAGCGGGGCTACCTACGAGCAGTACTTC. Its translation: CASSQASGATYEQYF.